This T cell receptor (beta chain) was sequenced during a study of T cell responses to AZD1222 COVID-19 vaccine. Assay used: immunoSEQ multiplex PCR; TCRdb lists only in-frame clones, some missing. The repertoire includes about 130,000 clones, about nine tenths of them detected once, and about 7.1% sits in the top ten. The V and J ends lost 8 bases and 4 bases respectively, with 12 bases between them. The CDR3 covers 13 residues. The chain recombines TRBV12-3 or TRBV12-4 with TRBJ2-1; the D gene is possibly TRBD2 (5 bases). Sequenced here: peripheral blood, sampled on day 0 of AZD1222 vaccination. This TCR was sampled from an adult in good health. CDR3 residues: CASALGPYNEQFF. CDR3 nucleotide sequence: TGTGCCAGCGCACTAGGCCCATACAATGAGCAGTTCTTC.